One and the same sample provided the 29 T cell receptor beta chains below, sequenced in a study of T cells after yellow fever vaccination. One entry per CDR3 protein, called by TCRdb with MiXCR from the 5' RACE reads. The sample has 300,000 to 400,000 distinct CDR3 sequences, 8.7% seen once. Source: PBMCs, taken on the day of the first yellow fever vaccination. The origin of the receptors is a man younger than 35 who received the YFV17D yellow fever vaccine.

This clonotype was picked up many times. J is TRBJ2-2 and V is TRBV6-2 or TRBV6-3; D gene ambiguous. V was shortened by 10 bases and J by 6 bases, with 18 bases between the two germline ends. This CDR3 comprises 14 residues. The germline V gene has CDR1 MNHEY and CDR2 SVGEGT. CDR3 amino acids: CATRPYPFSGELFF. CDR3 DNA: TGTGCCACCCGCCCGTACCCGTTCTCCGGGGAGCTGTTTTTT.

The CDR3 nucleotides are TGTGCCAGCAGCTTTACACAGGGAGCTGAGCAGTTCTTC. It yields the protein CASSFTQGAEQFF. The chain employs TRBV7-9 and TRBJ2-1, with D maybe TRBD1 (6 bases). Germline V gene data show CDR1 as SEHNR and CDR2 as FQNEAQ (reference sequence). The V gene lost 3 bases and the J gene lost 9 bases, with 12 bases spanning the gap. The CDR3 has 13 amino acids.

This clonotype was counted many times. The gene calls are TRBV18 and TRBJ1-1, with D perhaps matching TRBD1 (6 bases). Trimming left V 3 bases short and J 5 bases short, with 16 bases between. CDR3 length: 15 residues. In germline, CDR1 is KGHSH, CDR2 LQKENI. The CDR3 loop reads CASSPSVGARTEAFF. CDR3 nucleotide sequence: TGTGCCAGCTCACCTTCCGTGGGGGCCCGGACTGAAGCTTTCTTT. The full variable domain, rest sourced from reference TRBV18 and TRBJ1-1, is NAGVMQNPRHLVRRRGQEARLRCSPMKGHSHVYWYRQLPEEGLKFMVYLQKENIIDESGMPKERFSAEFPKEGPSILRIQQVVRGDSAAYFCASSPSVGARTEAFFGQGTRLTVV.

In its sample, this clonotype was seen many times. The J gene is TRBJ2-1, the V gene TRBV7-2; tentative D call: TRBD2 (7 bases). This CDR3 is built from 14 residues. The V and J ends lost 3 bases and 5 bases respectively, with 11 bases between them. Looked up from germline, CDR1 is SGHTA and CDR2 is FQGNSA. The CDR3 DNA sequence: TGTGCCAGCAGCTTCCGGGGGGCGAACAATGAGCAGTTCTTC. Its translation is CASSFRGANNEQFF.

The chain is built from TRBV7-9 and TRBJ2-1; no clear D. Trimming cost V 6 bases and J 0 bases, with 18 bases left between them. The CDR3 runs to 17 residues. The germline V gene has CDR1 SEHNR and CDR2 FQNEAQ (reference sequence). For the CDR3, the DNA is TGTGCCAGCAGTTTCTCTGGGGTCAGCCCCTCCTACAATGAGCAGTTCTTC. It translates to CASSFSGVSPSYNEQFF.

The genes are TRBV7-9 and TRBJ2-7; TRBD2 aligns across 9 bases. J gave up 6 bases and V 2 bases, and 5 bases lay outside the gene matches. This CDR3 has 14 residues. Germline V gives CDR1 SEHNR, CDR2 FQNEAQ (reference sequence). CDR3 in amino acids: CASSLYLAGLEQYF. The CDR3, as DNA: TGTGCCAGCAGCTTATACCTAGCGGGACTCGAGCAGTACTTC.

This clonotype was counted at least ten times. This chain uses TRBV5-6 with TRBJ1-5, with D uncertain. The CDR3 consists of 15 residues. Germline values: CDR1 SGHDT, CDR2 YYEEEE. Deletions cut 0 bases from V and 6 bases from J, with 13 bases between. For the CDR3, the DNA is TGTGCCAGCAGCTTGGGGGGATCGTGGACTCAGCCCCAGCATTTT. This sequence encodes CASSLGGSWTQPQHF.

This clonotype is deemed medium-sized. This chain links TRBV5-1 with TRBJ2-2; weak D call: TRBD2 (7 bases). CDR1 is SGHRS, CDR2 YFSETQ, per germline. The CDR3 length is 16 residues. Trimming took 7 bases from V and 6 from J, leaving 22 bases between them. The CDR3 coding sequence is TGCGCCAGCCTACCGGGGGGCGGACCGGTCCCCGGGGAGCTGTTTTTT. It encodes CASLPGGGPVPGELFF. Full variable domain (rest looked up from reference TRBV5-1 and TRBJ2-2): KAGVTQTPRYLIKTRGQQVTLSCSPISGHRSVSWYQQTPGQGLQFLFEYFSETQRNKGNFPGRFSGRQFSNSRSEMNVSTLELGDSALYLCASLPGGGPVPGELFFGEGSRLTVL.

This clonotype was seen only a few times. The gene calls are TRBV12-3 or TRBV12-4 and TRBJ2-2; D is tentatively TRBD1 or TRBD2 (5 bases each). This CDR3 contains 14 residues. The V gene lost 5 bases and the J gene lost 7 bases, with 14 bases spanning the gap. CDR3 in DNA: TGTGCCAGCAGTCCAGAGGGGCTGGTCGGGGAGCTGTTTTTT. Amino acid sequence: CASSPEGLVGELFF.

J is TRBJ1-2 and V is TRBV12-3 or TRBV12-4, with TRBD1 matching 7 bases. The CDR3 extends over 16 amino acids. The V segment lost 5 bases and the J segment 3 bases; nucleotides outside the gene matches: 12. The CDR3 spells CASSPLDRVNDYGYTF. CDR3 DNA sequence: TGTGCCAGCAGTCCACTAGACAGGGTAAACGACTATGGCTACACCTTC.

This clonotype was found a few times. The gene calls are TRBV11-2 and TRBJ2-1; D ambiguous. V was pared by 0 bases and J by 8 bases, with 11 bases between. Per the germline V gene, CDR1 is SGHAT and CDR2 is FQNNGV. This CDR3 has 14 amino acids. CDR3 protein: CASSLDMPRDEQFF. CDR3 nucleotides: TGTGCCAGCAGCTTAGATATGCCAAGGGATGAGCAGTTCTTC.

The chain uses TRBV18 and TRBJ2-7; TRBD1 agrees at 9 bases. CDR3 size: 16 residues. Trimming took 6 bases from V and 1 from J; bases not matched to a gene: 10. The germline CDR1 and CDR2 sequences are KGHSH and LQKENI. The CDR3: CASSNRGTGPSYEQYF. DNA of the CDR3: TGTGCCAGCTCGAACCGAGGGACAGGGCCTTCCTACGAGCAGTACTTC.

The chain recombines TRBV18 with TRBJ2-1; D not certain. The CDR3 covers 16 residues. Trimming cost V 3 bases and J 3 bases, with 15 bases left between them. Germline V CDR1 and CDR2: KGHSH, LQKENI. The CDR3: CASSPMGRVGYNEQFF. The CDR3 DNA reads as TGTGCCAGCTCACCGATGGGTCGCGTGGGCTACAATGAGCAGTTCTTC.

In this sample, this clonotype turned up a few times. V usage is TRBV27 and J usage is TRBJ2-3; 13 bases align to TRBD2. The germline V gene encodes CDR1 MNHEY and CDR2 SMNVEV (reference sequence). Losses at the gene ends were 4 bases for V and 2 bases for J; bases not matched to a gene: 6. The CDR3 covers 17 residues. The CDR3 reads CASSSTGLAGTTDTQYF. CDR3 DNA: TGTGCCAGCAGTTCCACGGGACTAGCGGGAACCACAGATACGCAGTATTTT.

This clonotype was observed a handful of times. CDR3 sequence: CASSEGSSGEQYF. The CDR3 bases are TGCGCCAGCAGCGAAGGGAGTTCTGGGGAGCAGTACTTC. The V call is TRBV5-1, the J call TRBJ2-7; D is possibly TRBD2 (5 bases). From germline, CDR1 is SGHRS and CDR2 YFSETQ. The V end lost 4 bases, the J end lost 7 bases, and 15 bases lay between the germline ends. The CDR3 covers 13 residues.

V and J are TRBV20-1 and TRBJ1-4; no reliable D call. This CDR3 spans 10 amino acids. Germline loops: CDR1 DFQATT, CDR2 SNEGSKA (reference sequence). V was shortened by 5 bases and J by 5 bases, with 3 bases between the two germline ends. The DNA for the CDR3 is TGCAGTGCTGGGAATGAAAAACTGTTTTTT. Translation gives CSAGNEKLFF.

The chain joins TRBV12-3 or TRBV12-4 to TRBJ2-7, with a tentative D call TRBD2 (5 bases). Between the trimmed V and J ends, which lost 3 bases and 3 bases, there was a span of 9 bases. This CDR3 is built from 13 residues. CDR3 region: CASSFGVYYEQYF. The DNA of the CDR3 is TGTGCCAGCAGTTTCGGGGTATACTACGAGCAGTACTTC.

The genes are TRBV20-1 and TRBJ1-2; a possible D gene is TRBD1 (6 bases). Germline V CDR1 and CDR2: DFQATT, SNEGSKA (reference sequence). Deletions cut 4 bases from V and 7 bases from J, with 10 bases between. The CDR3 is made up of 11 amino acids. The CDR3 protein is CSAIGTSGYTF. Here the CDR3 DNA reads TGCAGTGCTATAGGGACAAGTGGCTACACCTTC.

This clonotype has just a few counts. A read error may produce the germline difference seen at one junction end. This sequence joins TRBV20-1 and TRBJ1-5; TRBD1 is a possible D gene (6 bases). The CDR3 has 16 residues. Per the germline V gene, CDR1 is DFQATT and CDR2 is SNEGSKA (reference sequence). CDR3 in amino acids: CCARVRGRGGNQPQHF. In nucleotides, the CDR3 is TGCTGTGCTAGAGTCCGAGGCAGGGGTGGCAATCAGCCCCAGCATTTT.

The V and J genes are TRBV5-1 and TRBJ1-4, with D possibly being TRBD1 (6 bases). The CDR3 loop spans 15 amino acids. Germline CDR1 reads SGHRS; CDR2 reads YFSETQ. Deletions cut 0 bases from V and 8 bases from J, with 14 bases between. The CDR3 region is CASSLGGGAEEKLFF. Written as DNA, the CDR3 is TGCGCCAGCAGCTTGGGAGGGGGAGCGGAGGAAAAACTGTTTTTT.

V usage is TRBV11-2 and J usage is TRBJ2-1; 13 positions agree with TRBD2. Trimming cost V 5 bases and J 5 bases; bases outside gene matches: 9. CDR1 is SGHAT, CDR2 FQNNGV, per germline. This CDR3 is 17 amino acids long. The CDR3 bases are TGTGCCAGCAGCCCGCGGGGGGGGACTAGCGGGGACAATGAGCAGTTCTTC. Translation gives CASSPRGGTSGDNEQFF. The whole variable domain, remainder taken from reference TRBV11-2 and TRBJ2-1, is EAGVAQSPRYKIIEKRQSVAFWCNPISGHATLYWYQQILGQGPKLLIQFQNNGVVDDSQLPKDRFSAERLKGVDSTLKIQPAKLEDSAVYLCASSPRGGTSGDNEQFFGPGTRLTVL.

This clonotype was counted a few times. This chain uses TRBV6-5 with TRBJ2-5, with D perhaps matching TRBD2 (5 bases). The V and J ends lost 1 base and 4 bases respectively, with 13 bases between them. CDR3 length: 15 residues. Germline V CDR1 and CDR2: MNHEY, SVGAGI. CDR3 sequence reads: CASSYFGLNPETQYF. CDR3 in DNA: TGTGCCAGCAGTTACTTTGGACTGAACCCAGAGACCCAGTACTTC.

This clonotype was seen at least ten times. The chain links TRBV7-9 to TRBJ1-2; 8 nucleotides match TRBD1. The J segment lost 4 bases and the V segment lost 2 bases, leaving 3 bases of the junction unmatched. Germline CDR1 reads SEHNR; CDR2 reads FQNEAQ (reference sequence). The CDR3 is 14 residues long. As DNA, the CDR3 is TGTGCCAGCAGCTTATGGGACAGGCCCTATGGCTACACCTTC. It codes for CASSLWDRPYGYTF.

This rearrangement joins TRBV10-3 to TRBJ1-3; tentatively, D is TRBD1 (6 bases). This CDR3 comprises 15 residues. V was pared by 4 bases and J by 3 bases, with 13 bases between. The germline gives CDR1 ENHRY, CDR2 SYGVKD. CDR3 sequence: CAISASGHRGNTIYF. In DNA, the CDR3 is TGTGCCATCAGTGCCTCGGGACACCGTGGAAACACCATATATTTT.

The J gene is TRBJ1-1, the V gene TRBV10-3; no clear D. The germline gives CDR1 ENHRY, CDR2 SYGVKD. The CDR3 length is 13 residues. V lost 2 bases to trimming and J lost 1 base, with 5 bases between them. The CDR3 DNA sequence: TGTGCCATCAGTGAGAAAGAGAACACTGAAGCTTTCTTT. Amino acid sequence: CAISEKENTEAFF.

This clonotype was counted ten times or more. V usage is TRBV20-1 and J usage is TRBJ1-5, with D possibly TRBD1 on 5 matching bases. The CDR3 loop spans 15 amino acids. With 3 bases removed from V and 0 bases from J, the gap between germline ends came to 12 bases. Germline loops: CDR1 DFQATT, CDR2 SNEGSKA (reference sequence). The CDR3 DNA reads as TGCAGTGCTAGCCATACCGGGGCTAGCAATCAGCCCCAGCATTTT. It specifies CSASHTGASNQPQHF.

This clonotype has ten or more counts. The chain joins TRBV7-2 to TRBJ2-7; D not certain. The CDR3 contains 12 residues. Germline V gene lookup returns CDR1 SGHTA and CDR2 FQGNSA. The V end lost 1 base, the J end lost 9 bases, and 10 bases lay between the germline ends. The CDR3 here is CASSLDRFRQYF. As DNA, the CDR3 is TGTGCCAGCAGCTTAGATCGCTTCAGGCAGTACTTC.

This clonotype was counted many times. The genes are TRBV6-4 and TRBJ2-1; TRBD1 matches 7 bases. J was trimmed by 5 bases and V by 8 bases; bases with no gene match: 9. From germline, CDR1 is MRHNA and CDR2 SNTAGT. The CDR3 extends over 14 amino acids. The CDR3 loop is CASAAGTANNEQFF. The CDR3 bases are TGTGCCAGCGCTGCCGGGACAGCCAACAATGAGCAGTTCTTC.

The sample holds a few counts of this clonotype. The CDR3 here is CASSPLNGHSYNEQFF. The DNA for the CDR3 is TGTGCCAGCAGCCCCCTAAACGGCCATTCCTACAATGAGCAGTTCTTC. The genes are TRBV7-6 and TRBJ2-1; D call uncertain. The V and J ends lost 5 bases and 1 base respectively, with 15 bases between them. There are 16 residues in the CDR3. Germline values: CDR1 SGHVS, CDR2 FNYEAQ.